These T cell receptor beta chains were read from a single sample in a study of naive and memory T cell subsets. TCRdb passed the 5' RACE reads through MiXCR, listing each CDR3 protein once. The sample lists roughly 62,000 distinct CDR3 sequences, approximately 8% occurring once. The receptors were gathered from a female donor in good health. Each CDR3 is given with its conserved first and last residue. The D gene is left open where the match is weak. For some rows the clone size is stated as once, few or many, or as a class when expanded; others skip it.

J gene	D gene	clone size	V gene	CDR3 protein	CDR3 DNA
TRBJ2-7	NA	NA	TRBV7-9	CASYGGTEASEQYF	TGTGCCAGCTACGGGGGCACCGAAGCATCCGAGCAGTACTTC
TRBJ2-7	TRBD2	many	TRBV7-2	CASSQLAGVYEQYF	TGTGCCAGCAGCCAACTAGCGGGGGTCTACGAGCAGTACTTC
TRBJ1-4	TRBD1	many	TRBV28	CASTYEQGSTNEKLFF	TGTGCCAGCACCTACGAACAGGGGTCGACTAATGAAAAACTGTTTTTT
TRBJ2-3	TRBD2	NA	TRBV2	CARPTSGTGDTQYF	TGTGCCAGACCGACTAGCGGGACCGGTGATACGCAGTATTTT
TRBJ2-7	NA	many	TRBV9	CASSVDIGQYEQYF	TGTGCCAGCAGCGTAGATATAGGGCAGTACGAGCAGTACTTC
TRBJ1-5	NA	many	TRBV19	CASSIVFGNQPQHF	TGTGCCAGTAGTATTGTTTTCGGAAATCAGCCCCAGCATTTT
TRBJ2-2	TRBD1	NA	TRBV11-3	CASSLATGAGELFF	TGTGCCAGCAGCTTAGCGACAGGGGCCGGGGAGCTGTTTTTT
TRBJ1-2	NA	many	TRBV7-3	CASSLTSADGYTF	TGTGCCAGCAGCTTAACGTCGGCCGATGGCTACACCTTC
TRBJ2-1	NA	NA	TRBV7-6	CASSPSGLSYNEQFF	TGTGCCAGCAGCCCCTCGGGTCTTTCCTACAATGAGCAGTTCTTC
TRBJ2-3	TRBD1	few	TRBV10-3	CAISPGTGSTDTQYF	TGTGCCATCAGCCCGGGGACAGGAAGCACAGATACGCAGTATTTT
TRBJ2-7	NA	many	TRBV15	CATSSRAVYEQYF	TGTGCCACCAGCAGTAGGGCGGTTTACGAGCAGTACTTC
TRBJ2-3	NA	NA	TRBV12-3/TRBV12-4	CARPYETTDTQYF	TGTGCCAGACCGTATGAGACCACAGATACGCAGTATTTT
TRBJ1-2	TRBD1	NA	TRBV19	CASKNLGQGGYGYTF	TGTGCCAGTAAGAATCTGGGACAGGGAGGCTATGGCTACACCTTC
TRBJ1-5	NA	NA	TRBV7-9	CASSLDDGSGQPQHF	TGTGCCAGCAGCCTAGACGACGGCTCAGGCCAGCCCCAGCATTTT
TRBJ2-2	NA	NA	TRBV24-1	CATSDEDRPGGTGELFF	TGTGCCACCAGTGATGAGGACAGACCAGGGGGGACCGGGGAGCTGTTTTTT
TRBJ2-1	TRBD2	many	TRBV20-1	CSASPSGRPHNEQFF	TGCAGTGCTAGTCCGAGCGGGAGACCCCACAATGAGCAGTTCTTC
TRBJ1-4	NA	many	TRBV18	CASSPDPISSNSATNEKLFF	TGTGCCAGCTCACCGGACCCTATTTCTTCGAACAGTGCAACTAATGAAAAACTGTTTTTT
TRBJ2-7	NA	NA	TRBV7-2	CASSLRAGESYEQYF	TGTGCCAGCAGCCTCCGGGCAGGGGAAAGTTACGAGCAGTACTTC
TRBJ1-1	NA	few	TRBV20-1	CSARVPGSATEAFF	TGCAGTGCTAGAGTGCCAGGCTCGGCGACTGAAGCTTTCTTT
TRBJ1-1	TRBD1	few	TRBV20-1	CSARDSLNTEAFF	TGCAGTGCCCGGGACAGTTTGAACACTGAAGCTTTCTTT
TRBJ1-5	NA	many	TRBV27	CASSTRGTQPQHF	TGTGCCAGCAGCACAAGAGGGACTCAGCCCCAGCATTTT
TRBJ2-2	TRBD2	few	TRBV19	CASRSLLGRAALGTGELFF	TGTGCCAGTAGGTCCCTTCTCGGGAGGGCGGCTTTAGGCACCGGGGAGCTGTTTTTT
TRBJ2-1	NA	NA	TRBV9	CASSAHLVFLARNEQFF	TGTGCCAGCAGCGCACATCTGGTTTTTCTGGCGCGCAATGAGCAGTTCTTC
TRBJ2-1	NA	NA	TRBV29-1	CSVKTGTGRFNEQFF	TGCAGCGTCAAAACCGGGACCGGAAGATTCAATGAGCAGTTCTTC
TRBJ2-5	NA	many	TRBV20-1	CSARALRRGQETQYF	TGCAGTGCTAGAGCTCTTCGACGGGGGCAAGAGACCCAGTACTTC
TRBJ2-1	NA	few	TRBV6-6	CASSYGSLGEQFF	TGTGCCAGCAGTTACGGTTCCCTGGGAGAGCAGTTCTTC
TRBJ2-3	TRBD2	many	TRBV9	CASSVASSGGAGTDTQYF	TGTGCCAGCAGCGTAGCCTCTAGCGGGGGGGCCGGGACAGATACGCAGTATTTT
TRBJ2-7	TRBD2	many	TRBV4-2	CASSQELRAGINYEQYF	TGTGCCAGCAGCCAAGAGCTAAGAGCGGGGATCAACTACGAGCAGTACTTC
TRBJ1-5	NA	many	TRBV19	CASSMEGYQPQHF	TGTGCCAGTAGTATGGAGGGGTATCAGCCCCAGCATTTT
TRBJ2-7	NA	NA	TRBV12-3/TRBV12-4	CASSLQLSSYEQYF	TGTGCCAGCAGTTTACAACTGAGCTCCTACGAGCAGTACTTC
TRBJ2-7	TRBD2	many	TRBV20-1	CSAARSGYSYEQYF	TGCAGTGCTGCCCGTAGCGGGTACTCCTACGAGCAGTACTTC
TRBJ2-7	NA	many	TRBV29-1	CSVAPRVGAYEQYF	TGCAGCGTTGCCCCCCGAGTGGGGGCGTACGAGCAGTACTTC
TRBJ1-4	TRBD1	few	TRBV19	CASTGGQATNEKLFF	TGTGCCAGTACGGGGGGACAGGCAACTAATGAAAAACTGTTTTTT
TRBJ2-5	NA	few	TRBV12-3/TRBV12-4	CASSSPGRLQETQYF	TGTGCCAGCAGTTCGCCAGGAAGATTACAAGAGACCCAGTACTTC
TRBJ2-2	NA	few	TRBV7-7	CASSLEGGRNTGELFF	TGTGCTAGCAGCTTAGAGGGGGGACGGAACACCGGGGAGCTGTTTTTT
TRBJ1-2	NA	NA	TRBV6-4	CASSDSSRGGFYGYTF	TGTGCCAGCAGTGACTCGAGCAGGGGAGGGTTTTATGGCTACACCTTC
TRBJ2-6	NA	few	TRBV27	CASSLWGAVGANVLTF	TGTGCCAGCAGTTTATGGGGGGCGGTTGGGGCCAACGTCCTGACTTTC
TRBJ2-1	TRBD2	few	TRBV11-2	CASSPRGGRAAYNEQFF	TGTGCCAGCAGCCCGAGAGGCGGGAGGGCCGCCTACAATGAGCAGTTCTTC
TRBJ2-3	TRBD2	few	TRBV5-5	CASSSLIAGGDTDTQYF	TGTGCCAGCAGCTCCCTCATAGCGGGAGGAGACACAGATACGCAGTATTTT
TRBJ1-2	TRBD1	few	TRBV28	CASSWTGGTGGYTF	TGTGCCAGCAGTTGGACAGGGGGCACTGGTGGCTACACCTTC
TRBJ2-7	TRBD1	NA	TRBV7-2	CASSFLALDRGYEQYF	TGTGCCAGCAGCTTCCTAGCCCTGGACAGGGGCTACGAGCAGTACTTC
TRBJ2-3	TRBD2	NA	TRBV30	CAWRGGHTQYF	TGTGCCTGGCGGGGGGGCCACACGCAGTATTTT
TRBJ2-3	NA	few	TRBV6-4	CASSSGTGWGTDTQYF	TGTGCCAGCAGTTCCGGGACTGGATGGGGCACAGATACGCAGTATTTT